The T cell receptor (beta chain) under discussion was sequenced for a study of CD8 T cells in Susac syndrome. The authors reverse transcribed about 0.5 to 1 ug RNA with random hexamers. TCR beta CDR3 was amplified by immunoSEQ covering 54 Vbeta and 13 Jbeta. One entry per CDR3 protein, called by TCRdb with MiXCR from the immunoSEQ multiplex PCR reads. Of about 300,000 distinct CDR3 sequences listed, approximately 85% are singletons. With 5 bases clipped from V and 2 bases from J, the junction kept 6 bases outside the gene matches. Germline V CDR1 and CDR2: SGHDT, YYEEEE. The CDR3 runs 15 residues. CD8+ and CD4+ T cells taken from blood had their TCR beta sequenced. The multiple sclerosis control group comprised treatment-naive patients with stable or active relapsing-remitting disease.

The sequenced material came from CD8+ T cells from PBMCs. The rearrangement joins TRBV5-6 to TRBJ2-1; 8 bases are a match to TRBD1. This sequence was found in a human donor with multiple sclerosis. The CDR3 nucleotides are TGTGCCAGCAGTTTTGACAGGGGCGCCTACAATGAGCAGTTCTTC. Residues: CASSFDRGAYNEQFF.